This T cell receptor (beta chain) was profiled in a study of T cell changes during pregnancy in multiple sclerosis. Profiling relied on immunoSEQ multiplex PCR, and the TCRdb table lists in-frame clones only, not all of them. The repertoire holds about 100,000 clones, with 91% as singletons. Sample: peripheral blood, taken in the second trimester of pregnancy. The TCR comes from a female donor with multiple sclerosis, enrolled in a pregnancy study.

The CDR3 reads CASSARLYQETQYF. For the CDR3, the DNA is TGTGCCAGCAGTGCCAGGCTGTACCAAGAGACCCAGTACTTC. The chain combines TRBV28 with TRBJ2-5; D remains unclear. The CDR3 contains 14 residues. Germline CDR1 MDHEN, CDR2 SYDVKM. Trimming pared 5 bases from V and 0 bases from J, leaving 10 bases between. Looking up the rest from reference TRBV28 and TRBJ2-5 gives the full variable domain: DVKVTQSSRYLVKRTGEKVFLECVQDMDHENMFWYRQDPGLGLRLIYFSYDVKMKEKGDIPEGYSVSREKKERFSLILESASTNQTSMYLCASSARLYQETQYFGPGTRLLVL.